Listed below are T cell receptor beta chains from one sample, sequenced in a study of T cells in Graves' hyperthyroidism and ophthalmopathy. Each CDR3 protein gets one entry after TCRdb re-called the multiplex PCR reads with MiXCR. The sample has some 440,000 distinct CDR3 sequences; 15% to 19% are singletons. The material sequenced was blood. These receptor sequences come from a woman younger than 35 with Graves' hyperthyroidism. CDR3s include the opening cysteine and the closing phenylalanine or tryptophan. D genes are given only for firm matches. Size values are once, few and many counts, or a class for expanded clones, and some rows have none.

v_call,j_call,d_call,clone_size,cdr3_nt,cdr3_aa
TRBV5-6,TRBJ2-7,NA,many,TGTGCCAGCAGCTTGATGGATGACCCGTACTACGAGCAGTACTTC,CASSLMDDPYYEQYF
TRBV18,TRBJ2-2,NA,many,TGTGCCAGCTCACCACAGGACACCGGGGAGCTGTTTTTT,CASSPQDTGELFF
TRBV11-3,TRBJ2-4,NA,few,TGTGCCAGCGGCTCGAGGACCAAAAACATTCAGTACTTC,CASGSRTKNIQYF
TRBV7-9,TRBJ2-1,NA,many,TGTGCCAGCAGCTTGGGGCGGAACGACTACAATGAGCAGTTCTTC,CASSLGRNDYNEQFF
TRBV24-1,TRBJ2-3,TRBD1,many,TGTGCCACCAGTGACCTCCGGGACAGTCTCACAGATACGCAGTATTTT,CATSDLRDSLTDTQYF
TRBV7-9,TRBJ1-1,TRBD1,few,TGTGCCAGCAGCTCGGGACAGGGAATTGATGAAGCTTTCTTT,CASSSGQGIDEAFF
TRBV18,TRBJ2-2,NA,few,TGTGCCAGCTCACCTCTGGCAACGGCGGGCACCGGGGAGCTGTTTTTT,CASSPLATAGTGELFF
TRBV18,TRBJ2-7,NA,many,TGTGCCAGCTCACCGCGCAGGGGCGAGCAGTACTTC,CASSPRRGEQYF
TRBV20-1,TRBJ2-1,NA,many,TGCAGTGCTTCCTACTACAATGAGCAGTTCTTC,CSASYYNEQFF
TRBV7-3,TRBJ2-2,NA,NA,TGTGCCAGCAGCTTAATGAGCGGCGGGAACGGCGGGGAGCTGTTTTTT,CASSLMSGGNGGELFF
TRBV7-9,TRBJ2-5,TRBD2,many,TGTGCCAGCTCGTCGGGGGGAGGCCAAGAGACCCAGTACTTC,CASSSGGGQETQYF
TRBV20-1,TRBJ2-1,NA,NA,TGCAGTTCTCAAGGGGCTAGCTACAATGAGCAGTTCTTC,CSSQGASYNEQFF
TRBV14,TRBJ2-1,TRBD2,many,TGTGCCAGCAGCCTCCGACTAGCGTGGTACAATGAGCAGTTCTTC,CASSLRLAWYNEQFF
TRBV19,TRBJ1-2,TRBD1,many,TGTGCCAGTAGTATGGGACAGGGGGACTATGGTAACTATGGCTACACCTTC,CASSMGQGDYGNYGYTF
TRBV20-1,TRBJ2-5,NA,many,TGCAGTGCTAGAGATTACTCCCCTCGGGGGACCCAGTACTTC,CSARDYSPRGTQYF
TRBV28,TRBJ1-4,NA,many,TGTGCCAGCAGTCTGGCCTCGGGCTGGGGAAAACTGTTTTTT,CASSLASGWGKLFF
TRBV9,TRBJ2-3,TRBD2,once,TGTGCCAGCAGCGAGGGGACTAGGGCCAACACAGATACGCAGTATTTT,CASSEGTRANTDTQYF
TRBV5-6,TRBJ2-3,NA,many,TGTGCCAGCAGCTTTCTGATGAACACAGATACGCAGTATTTT,CASSFLMNTDTQYF
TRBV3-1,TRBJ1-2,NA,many,TGTGCCAGCAGCCAAGGTCACGGATCTAGTGGCTACACCTTC,CASSQGHGSSGYTF
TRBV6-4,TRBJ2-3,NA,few,TGTGCCAGCAGTGACTCCGGACAGTACACAGATACGCAGTATTTT,CASSDSGQYTDTQYF
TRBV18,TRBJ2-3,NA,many,TGTGCCAGCTCACCAAGGACCGCAACAGATACGCAGTATTTT,CASSPRTATDTQYF
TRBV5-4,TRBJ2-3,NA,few,TGTGCCAGCAGCTTGGGACACTCCAGCACAGATACGCAGTATTTT,CASSLGHSSTDTQYF
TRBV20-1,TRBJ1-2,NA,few,TGCAGTGCTAATAAACAGGGAGAAGTTTTTGGCTACACCTTC,CSANKQGEVFGYTF
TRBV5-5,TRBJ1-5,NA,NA,TGTGCCAGCAGCTTGGCAGGGGCGGGCAATCAGCCCCAGCATTTT,CASSLAGAGNQPQHF
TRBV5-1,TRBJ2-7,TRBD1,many,TGCGCCAGCAGCTTAAACCGGGACAGATCCTACGAGCAGTACTTC,CASSLNRDRSYEQYF
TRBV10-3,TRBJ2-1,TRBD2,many,TGTGCCATCACCTATGGGACTAGCGGGAGCGATGAGCAGTTCTTC,CAITYGTSGSDEQFF
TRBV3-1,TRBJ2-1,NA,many,TGTGCCAGCAGCCATCGGACTGAGCAGTTCTTC,CASSHRTEQFF